A selection of T cell receptor beta chains follows, all from one sample in a study of T cell responses to AZD1222 COVID-19 vaccine. Profiled with immunoSEQ multiplex PCR; TCRdb holds only in-frame clones, not every one. Of some 150,000 clones listed, approximately 90% are singletons. This sample comprised peripheral blood, obtained on day 0 of MenACWY control vaccination. The receptors were sampled from an adult in good health. CDR3s include the opening cysteine and the closing phenylalanine or tryptophan.

TRBJ1-1,TRBV9,CASSVGTFPLTEAFF
TRBJ2-7,TRBV19,CASSDRGYEQYF
TRBJ2-7,TRBV10-3,CAISVQASYEQYF
TRBJ1-4,TRBV10-3,CAISADRSTNEKLFF
TRBJ2-2,TRBV7-7,CASSLTTGGANTGELFF
TRBJ1-3,TRBV5-7,CASSLVSPAYYSGNTIYF
TRBJ1-3,TRBV3-1/TRBV3-2,CASSQGSGNTIYF
TRBJ1-2,TRBV29-1,CSVEDRGGPKVGYTF
TRBJ1-3,TRBV19,CASSIIEGARGNTIYF
TRBJ1-4,TRBV3-1/TRBV3-2,CASSQGWGTTNEKLFF
TRBJ1-2,TRBV7-2,CASSPRGGYGYTF
TRBJ2-5,TRBV5-1,CASSLVGVDQETQYF
TRBJ1-4,TRBV3-1/TRBV3-2,CASSQTGTGSEKLFF
TRBJ1-6,TRBV6-6,CASSYSGEDSPLHF
TRBJ2-7,TRBV27,CASSFTLQSSYEQYF
TRBJ2-1,TRBV21-1,CASSNEVAGTYNEQFF
TRBJ1-1,TRBV10-3,CAISEPLSNTEAFF
TRBJ2-1,TRBV7-2,CASSLSVGDNEQFF
TRBJ2-1,TRBV27,CASSFLQYNEQFF
TRBJ2-5,TRBV30,CAWSAKLAGAGTQYF
TRBJ1-3,TRBV6-2/TRBV6-3,CASSYSWGGSSGNTIYF
TRBJ2-7,TRBV19,CASRPSHSPQAQTYF
TRBJ2-7,TRBV18,CASSQGQGAWGQYF
TRBJ2-1,TRBV20-1,CSATGGEQFF
TRBJ2-3,TRBV6-5,CASTHRQGTDTQYF
TRBJ2-7,TRBV27,CATQQGALTYEQYF
TRBJ1-1,TRBV19,CASSSFSGNTEAFF
TRBJ1-2,TRBV28,CASSTLLSGYTF
TRBJ2-3,TRBV5-1,CASSPGRSGGTDTQYF
TRBJ1-2,TRBV7-9,CASRGTGYGYTF
TRBJ2-1,TRBV5-4,CASSTLSAGGPYNEQFF
TRBJ1-1,TRBV18,CASSPRPRDTEAFF
TRBJ2-3,TRBV9,CASSGGQTSADTQYF
TRBJ2-7,TRBV3-1/TRBV3-2,CASSHSMAGSSYEQYF
TRBJ1-1,TRBV28,CGQPGQGFWGEAFF
TRBJ2-7,TRBV29-1,CSVGSSGDYEQYF
TRBJ1-2,TRBV27,CASSSRPFGYTF
TRBJ2-2,TRBV15,CATRSTGELFF
TRBJ2-1,TRBV25-1,CASSILAGGSNEQFF
TRBJ1-2,TRBV19,CASSITSQGGYTF
TRBJ2-1,TRBV6-2/TRBV6-3,CASSYSNPSSPYNEQFF
TRBJ1-4,TRBV10-1,CASSEPERDRVREKLFF
TRBJ2-7,TRBV9,CASSVGQGAAYEQYF
TRBJ1-5,TRBV5-6,CASSGTGGNQPQHF
TRBJ1-2,TRBV6-5,CASLQFSELLGGYTF
TRBJ2-5,TRBV7-9,CASSRSLAGGRETQYF
TRBJ2-5,TRBV7-8,CASSPGLAGDGETQYF
TRBJ2-7,TRBV19,CASSIGRGRGGEQYF
TRBJ2-5,TRBV9,CASSPPEGGQETQYF
TRBJ2-2,TRBV6-1,CASSEVGQNTGELFF
TRBJ2-7,TRBV21-1,CASSNPDRRTDSYEQYF
TRBJ1-1,TRBV10-3,CAISDNRLNTEAFF